Below, 15 T cell receptor beta chains from the same sample are listed, as sequenced in a study of identical twins (TCRdb year 2016). Library prep was done by 5' RACE. Sequencing was carried out with an Illumina HiSeq 2000. TCRdb took the public reads, trimmed them with fastp at Q25, ran MiXCR for clone calling and kept in-frame beta chains. Identical CDR3 proteins give one entry, which carries the most common genes and DNA. The sample table records a few hundred thousand distinct CDR3 sequences; about 10% of these occur just once. The ten largest clones add up to roughly 8.9% of the sample. The sequencing sample was made of naive T cells sorted from blood. The intended sense of this specimen's cell subset or site label: cells isolated with a human naive T-cell isolation kit. These receptors all come from a woman in her fifties or sixties in good health.

Details on this clonotype: One base away lies a much larger clone, so this may be a sequencing read error. The chain uses TRBV5-1 and TRBJ1-1; D is ambiguous. Germline V lookup: CDR1 SGHRS, CDR2 YFSETQ. The CDR3 covers 12 residues. Written as DNA, the CDR3 is TGCGACAGCTCCCGACTGGGGACTGAAGCTTTCTTT. It translates to CDSSRLGTEAFF.

In this sample, this clonotype turned up a few times. The chain joins TRBV10-3 to TRBJ2-3; 11 positions agree with TRBD2. The CDR3 loop spans 14 amino acids. Looked up from germline, CDR1 is ENHRY and CDR2 is SYGVKD. V shed 5 bases, J shed 5 bases, and the junction held 3 bases outside the gene matches. CDR3: CAISTTSGKDTQYF. CDR3 nucleotides: TGTGCCATCAGTACGACTAGCGGGAAAGATACGCAGTATTTT.

This clonotype was observed many times. The chain is built from TRBV20-1 and TRBJ2-7, with D possibly being TRBD2 (5 bases). The CDR3 is made up of 16 amino acids. Trimming pared 0 bases from V and 3 bases from J, leaving 18 bases between. Germline V CDR1 and CDR2: DFQATT, SNEGSKA (reference sequence). The CDR3 nucleotides are TGCAGTGCTAGAGATGACCTCAGAGGGCTGTACTACGAGCAGTACGTC. Its translation: CSARDDLRGLYYEQYV.

The V and J genes are TRBV5-1 and TRBJ2-7; TRBD2 agrees at 16 bases. Per germline, CDR1 SGHRS and CDR2 YFSETQ. The junction had 10 bases not matched to a gene; V was cut back by 4 bases and J by 6 bases. CDR3 length: 17 residues. The DNA for the CDR3 is TGCGCCAGCAGCCCCCCGGGACTAGCGGGAGGGCAATCCGAGCAGTACTTC. Encoded protein: CASSPPGLAGGQSEQYF.

This clonotype was recorded many times. The chain recombines TRBV7-6 with TRBJ1-2; 7 bases line up with TRBD1. The V gene's germline CDR1 is SGHVS and CDR2 FNYEAQ. This CDR3 region has 15 residues. The junction had 13 bases not matched to a gene; V was cut back by 5 bases and J by 7 bases. CDR3 DNA sequence: TGTGCCAGCAGCCTCACAGGGGTAGTAGGGAGTGGCTACACCTTC. Encoded protein: CASSLTGVVGSGYTF. Together with reference TRBV7-6 and TRBJ1-2, the CDR3 gives the full variable domain: GAGVSQSPRYKVTKRGQDVALRCDPISGHVSLYWYRQALGQGPEFLTYFNYEAQQDKSGLPNDRFSAERPEGSISTLTIQRTEQRDSAMYRCASSLTGVVGSGYTFGSGTRLTVV.

This chain connects TRBV6-6 to TRBJ1-4; D remains unclear. The CDR3 is 13 amino acids. V lost 6 bases and J lost 8, with 13 bases in between. Germline V gene data show CDR1 as MNHNY and CDR2 as SVGAGI (reference sequence). The CDR3 loop is CASSQPPGEKLFF. CDR3 coding DNA: TGTGCCAGCAGCCAACCGCCAGGCGAAAAACTGTTTTTT.

This clonotype has a handful of counts. J is TRBJ2-1 and V is TRBV30; D gene unclear. The CDR3 runs 11 residues. The V and J ends lost 2 bases and 6 bases respectively, with 5 bases between them. The V gene's germline CDR1 is GTSNPN and CDR2 SVGIG (reference sequence). DNA of the CDR3: TGTGCCTGGAGTAAAGGCAATGAGCAGTTCTTC. This gives the protein CAWSKGNEQFF.

This clonotype was picked up many times. In DNA, the CDR3 is TGTGCCAGCAGTCCGCGGACAGGGTGGAATGAGCAGTTCTTC. This encodes CASSPRTGWNEQFF. This sequence joins TRBV27 and TRBJ2-1; 8 bases fit TRBD1. Germline V CDR1 and CDR2: MNHEY, SMNVEV (reference sequence). The CDR3 has 14 residues. J was trimmed by 7 bases and V by 5 bases; bases with no gene match: 7.

This clonotype was counted between two and nine times. This rearrangement joins TRBV12-3 or TRBV12-4 to TRBJ1-1; possible D gene TRBD1, 6 bases. Trimming took 5 bases from V and 0 from J, leaving 19 bases between them. This CDR3 is built from 17 residues. CDR3: CASSPPRGPTVNTEAFF. For the CDR3, the DNA is TGTGCCAGCAGTCCCCCTCGGGGGCCCACAGTGAACACTGAAGCTTTCTTT.

This clonotype has a handful of counts. V is TRBV24-1 and J is TRBJ1-1; D is undetermined. There are 13 residues in the CDR3. Trimming shortened V by 5 bases and J by 0 bases, and 6 bases separated the two germline ends. CDR1 KGHDR and CDR2 SFDVKD come from the germline V gene. The CDR3 reads CATSAGVNTEAFF. CDR3 nucleotides: TGTGCCACCAGTGCCGGTGTGAACACTGAAGCTTTCTTT.

This clonotype was picked up a small number of times. The chain combines TRBV7-2 with TRBJ1-4; maybe TRBD1 (5 bases). Germline assignment: CDR1 SGHTA and CDR2 FQGNSA. With 0 bases removed from V and 2 bases from J, the gap between germline ends came to 7 bases. This CDR3 is built from 15 residues. As DNA, the CDR3 is TGTGCCAGCAGCTTAGCTGGGGGGACTAATGAAAAACTGTTTTTT. This gives the protein CASSLAGGTNEKLFF.

V is TRBV5-1 and J is TRBJ2-2; possible D gene TRBD1, 5 bases. CDR3 length: 17 amino acids. Per the germline V gene, CDR1 is SGHRS and CDR2 is YFSETQ. Trimming removed 2 bases from V and 3 bases from J, with 17 bases in between. The DNA of the CDR3 is TGCGCCAGCAGCTTTGGGGCCTCCCGATCCTACACCGGGGAGCTGTTTTTT. Translation: CASSFGASRSYTGELFF.

Only a few counts were recorded for this clonotype. The gene calls are TRBV2 and TRBJ2-3; possibly TRBD2 for D (6 bases). This CDR3 region has 14 residues. V lost 6 bases, J lost 2 bases, and 12 bases lay in between. Germline lookup yields CDR1 SNHLY and CDR2 FYNNEI. CDR3 sequence reads: CASRGEANTDTQYF. For the CDR3, the DNA is TGTGCCAGCAGGGGGGAGGCCAACACAGATACGCAGTATTTT.

This clonotype was seen a handful of times. V and J are TRBV20-1 and TRBJ2-1; 13 bases are a match to TRBD2. V trimming: 3 bases; J trimming: 8 bases; junction bases outside the gene matches: 10. Germline V gives CDR1 DFQATT, CDR2 SNEGSKA (reference sequence). This CDR3 spans 16 amino acids. The CDR3 here is CSARGIGLAGEYEQFF. The CDR3 DNA reads TGCAGTGCTAGGGGTATAGGACTAGCGGGAGAGTATGAGCAGTTCTTC.

This clonotype was observed a handful of times. The rearrangement uses TRBV9 and TRBJ1-1; D is unresolved. Trimming stripped 2 bases from V and 1 base from J, with 12 bases between. This CDR3 spans 15 amino acids. CDR1 and CDR2 (germline): SGDLS, YYNGEE. CDR3 bases: TGTGCCAGCAGCGTCCGGTCAACACCGAACACTGAAGCTTTCTTT. Translated, it gives CASSVRSTPNTEAFF.